This TCR beta chain was found in a study of T cells in localized non-small cell lung cancer. V shed 5 bases and J shed 1 base, with 13 bases lying between them. The CDR3 loop spans 15 amino acids. CDR1 is SGHRS and CDR2 is YFSETQ in the germline V gene. About this clone itself: The antigen remains undetermined.

General study points: Tumor showed lower T cell clonality than uninvolved adjacent lung, where it was highest. Within adjacent lung there appeared a median around 57 of the top 100 tumor clones.

The data were produced by immunoSEQ multiplex PCR, yet TCRdb's version contains in-frame clones alone and is incomplete. Of about 59,000 clones in the sample, under 90% are singletons; the top ten hold just under 2%. The chain combines TRBV5-1 with TRBJ1-5; D is possibly TRBD1 (6 bases). Sequencing was performed on peripheral blood, taken before any cancer treatment. The clonotype originates from a woman aged 35 to 70 with stage I lung adenocarcinoma. This CDR3 reads CASSSEGGSNQPQHF. Here the CDR3 DNA reads TGCGCCAGCAGTTCTGAAGGGGGAAGCAATCAGCCCCAGCATTTT.